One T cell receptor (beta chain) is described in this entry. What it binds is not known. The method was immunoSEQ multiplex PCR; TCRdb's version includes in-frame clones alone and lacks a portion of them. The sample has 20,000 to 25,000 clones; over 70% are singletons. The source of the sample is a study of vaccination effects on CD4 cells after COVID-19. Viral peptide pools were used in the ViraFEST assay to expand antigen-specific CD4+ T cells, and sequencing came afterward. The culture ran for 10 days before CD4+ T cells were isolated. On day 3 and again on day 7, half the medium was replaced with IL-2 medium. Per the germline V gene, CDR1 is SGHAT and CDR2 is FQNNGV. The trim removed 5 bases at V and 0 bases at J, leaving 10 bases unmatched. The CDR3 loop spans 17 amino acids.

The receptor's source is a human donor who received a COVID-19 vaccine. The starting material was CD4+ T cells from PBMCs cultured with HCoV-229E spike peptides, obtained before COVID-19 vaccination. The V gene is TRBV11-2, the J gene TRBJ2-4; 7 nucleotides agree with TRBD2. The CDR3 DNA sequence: TGTGCCAGCAGCGATAGTGCGACTAGCTTAGCCAAAAACATTCAGTACTTC. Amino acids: CASSDSATSLAKNIQYF.